This T cell receptor beta chain was observed in a study of blood T cell repertoires in COVID-19. Study at large: The United States, Italy and Spain were the sources of the acute and convalescent COVID-19 samples. From T cells, B-cell-depleted T cells, or PBMCs came the material, which was cDNA or gDNA.

The germline V gene encodes CDR1 LNHDA and CDR2 SQIVND (reference sequence). The CDR3 runs 13 residues. Between the trimmed V and J ends, which lost 10 bases and 6 bases, there was a span of 15 bases. Original analysis: Amplification with reference gene primers provided the estimates of nucleated cell counts. Assay used: immunoSEQ multiplex PCR; TCRdb lists only in-frame clones, some missing. That table gives V, J and clone size, and the DNA gave D and trimming. The sample comprises 100,000 to 150,000 clones, less than 85% of which are singletons, and 9% to 15% rests with the top ten. The chain employs TRBV19 and TRBJ1-4; D is unclear. The sample comprised peripheral blood. This TCR derives from a woman aged 60 to 75 with acute or convalescent COVID-19. In DNA, the CDR3 is TGTGCCACCAGCGCCTGGGGAGATGAAAAACTGTTTTTT. The encoded protein is CATSAWGDEKLFF. The full variable domain, its missing parts supplied by reference TRBV19 and TRBJ1-4, is DGGITQSPKYLFRKEGQNVTLSCEQNLNHDAMYWYRQDPGQGLRLIYYSQIVNDFQKGDIAEGYSVSREKKESFPLTVTSAQKNPTAFYLCATSAWGDEKLFFGSGTQLSVL.